This entry is about one TCR beta chain. How the authors handled the data: Quantification of nucleated cells was approximated via reference gene primer amplification. The protocol was immunoSEQ multiplex PCR, while the TCRdb copy is restricted to in-frame clones and leaves out a portion. V and J calls and clone size are given by that table; D and trimming were obtained from the DNA. The data show some 40,000 clones, around 85% seen once. This record belongs to a study of blood T cell repertoires in COVID-19. Study context: Spain, Italy and the United States supplied samples that represented acute and convalescent COVID-19. The cDNA or gDNA used as material had been derived from T cells, B-cell-depleted T cells, or PBMCs.

Germline lookup yields CDR1 SGHDT and CDR2 YYEEEE. The CDR3 covers 14 residues. After removal of 5 bases from V and 9 bases from J, the junction contained 8 bases not matched to a gene. The sample was peripheral blood. This sequence originates from a man between 40 and 49 years old with active COVID-19. V gene TRBV5-6 combines with J gene TRBJ1-6, with 7 bases identical to TRBD1. The CDR3 region has the DNA TGTGCCAGCAGTTCTTACTACAGGGGTTCACCCCTCCACTTT. This gives the protein CASSSYYRGSPLHF.